One and the same sample provided the 19 T cell receptor beta chains below, sequenced in a study of cytomegalovirus exposure and HLA in healthy donors. PCR employed 60 Vbeta and 13 Jbeta primers. Sequenced by immunoSEQ multiplex PCR; TCRdb stores in-frame clones only, minus some. The table records about 210,000 clones, 85% of them present only once. The sample comprised PBMCs. These receptors all stem from a girl aged 2-10 years in good health and CMV-seronegative.

The V call is TRBV6-1, the J call TRBJ1-5, with a possible D match to TRBD1 (5 bases). The CDR3 is 15 amino acids. V was clipped by 0 bases and J by 7 bases, with 13 bases between them. The germline V gene has CDR1 MNHNS and CDR2 SASEGT. The CDR3 DNA sequence: TGTGCCAGCAGTGAAGCGAAAGGGGCTATACAGCCCCAGCATTTT. Translation: CASSEAKGAIQPQHF.

The count of this clone is one. This chain links TRBV11-2 with TRBJ1-1; TRBD1 matches 8 bases. Germline CDR1 reads SGHAT; CDR2 reads FQNNGV. The CDR3 is 16 residues long. V lost 1 base, J lost 1 base, and 5 bases stayed unmatched. The CDR3: CASSLGWTGRNTEAFF. The DNA for the CDR3 is TGTGCCAGCAGCTTAGGGTGGACAGGGAGGAACACTGAAGCTTTCTTT.

This CDR3 reads CASSSNRETSPLHF. As DNA, the CDR3 is TGTGCCAGCAGCTCAAACCGGGAAACTTCACCCCTCCACTTT. The rearrangement joins TRBV11-2 to TRBJ1-6; no clear D gene. The CDR3 contains 14 residues. The V gene lost 4 bases and the J gene lost 9 bases, with 13 bases spanning the gap. Germline CDR1 is SGHAT and CDR2 is FQNNGV.

V gene TRBV6-1 combines with J gene TRBJ1-6; D is uncertain. Germline V gene sequence: CDR1 MNHNS, CDR2 SASEGT. The CDR3 loop spans 12 amino acids. V lost 7 bases, J lost 7 bases, and 8 bases lay in between. DNA of the CDR3: TGTGCCAGCACCCCCTTCAATTCACCCCTCCACTTT. Encoded protein: CASTPFNSPLHF.

This clone came up once. The chain carries TRBV6-1 and TRBJ2-1; 11 positions agree with TRBD2. This CDR3 comprises 14 residues. CDR1 is MNHNS and CDR2 is SASEGT in the germline V gene. Unmatched junction bases numbered 7, after V lost 8 bases and J lost 7 bases. The DNA for the CDR3 is TGTGCCAGCTTATATAGCGGGAGGGGGAATGAGCAGTTCTTC. Translating it yields CASLYSGRGNEQFF.

This rearrangement joins TRBV5-1 to TRBJ1-2; the D gene is possibly TRBD1 (5 bases). Germline-derived CDR1 and CDR2 are SGHRS and YFSETQ. This CDR3 has 14 amino acids. Trimming left V 1 base short and J 7 bases short, with 14 bases between. The CDR3 coding sequence is TGCGCCAGCAGCTTGAGGCGGGATGGGGGTGGCTACACCTTC. Amino acids: CASSLRRDGGGYTF. Using reference TRBV5-1 and TRBJ1-2 for the parts outside the CDR3, the full variable domain is KAGVTQTPRYLIKTRGQQVTLSCSPISGHRSVSWYQQTPGQGLQFLFEYFSETQRNKGNFPGRFSGRQFSNSRSEMNVSTLELGDSALYLCASSLRRDGGGYTFGSGTRLTVV.

The rearrangement uses TRBV6-5 and TRBJ1-2, with 10 positions matching TRBD1. The CDR3 is 15 residues long. Germline-derived CDR1 and CDR2 are MNHEY and SVGAGI. The J segment lost 2 bases and the V segment lost 5 bases, leaving 5 bases of the junction unmatched. CDR3 sequence: CASSIDRGLNYGYTF. In DNA, the CDR3 is TGTGCCAGCAGTATAGACAGGGGGCTAAACTATGGCTACACCTTC.

The genes are TRBV5-8 and TRBJ2-5; weak D call: TRBD1 (6 bases). The germline gives CDR1 SGHTS, CDR2 YDEGEE. V lost 4 bases and J 2 bases, leaving 15 bases between the germline ends. The CDR3 loop spans 15 amino acids. CDR3 DNA sequence: TGTGCCAGCAGCCGGTCGACAGGTACACAAGAGACCCAGTACTTC. It translates to CASSRSTGTQETQYF. Supplemented by reference TRBV5-8 and TRBJ2-5, the full variable domain reads EAGVTQSPTHLIKTRGQQATLRCSPISGHTSVYWYQQALGLGLQFLLWYDEGEERNRGNFPPRFSGRQFPNYSSELNVNALELEDSALYLCASSRSTGTQETQYFGPGTRLLVL.

This clone has only one observation. The V and J genes are TRBV19 and TRBJ1-5; TRBD1 is a possible D gene (5 bases). Germline CDR1 is LNHDA and CDR2 is SQIVND (reference sequence). This CDR3 is built from 15 residues. Trimming removed 7 bases from V and 7 bases from J, with 20 bases in between. The CDR3 DNA reads TGTGCCAGTAATCGAGGAGGGGCAGGAGGGCAGCCCCAGCATTTT. It encodes CASNRGGAGGQPQHF. Combining the CDR3 with reference TRBV19 and TRBJ1-5 gives the whole variable domain DGGITQSPKYLFRKEGQNVTLSCEQNLNHDAMYWYRQDPGQGLRLIYYSQIVNDFQKGDIAEGYSVSREKKESFPLTVTSAQKNPTAFYLCASNRGGAGGQPQHFGDGTRLSIL.

The chain combines TRBV27 with TRBJ2-2, with 8 bases fitting TRBD1. The CDR3 is 16 residues long. V trimming: 6 bases; J trimming: 6 bases; junction bases outside the gene matches: 12. The V gene's germline CDR1 is MNHEY and CDR2 SMNVEV (reference sequence). The CDR3: CASSSPGRGRPGELFF. The CDR3 DNA follows: TGTGCCAGCAGCTCTCCGGGCAGGGGGCGCCCCGGGGAGCTGTTTTTT.

This chain uses TRBV2 with TRBJ2-3; D is perhaps TRBD1 (5 bases). Looked up from germline, CDR1 is SNHLY and CDR2 is FYNNEI. This CDR3 contains 14 residues. Trimming removed 4 bases at V and 0 bases at J, with 8 bases between. The CDR3 region is CASSVQGSTDTQYF. CDR3 nucleotides: TGTGCCAGCAGTGTTCAGGGAAGCACAGATACGCAGTATTTT.

Only a few counts were recorded for this clone. J is TRBJ2-7 and V is TRBV5-1; D might be TRBD2 (6 bases). CDR1 is SGHRS and CDR2 is YFSETQ in the germline V gene. Trimming shortened V by 0 bases and J by 2 bases, and 12 bases separated the two germline ends. The CDR3 contains 15 residues. CDR3: CASSLGSSGPYEQYF. CDR3 in DNA: TGCGCCAGCAGCTTGGGAAGTAGCGGCCCCTACGAGCAGTACTTC.

This chain joins TRBV7-6 and TRBJ2-2; D call uncertain. The CDR3 is 15 amino acids. Germline V gives CDR1 SGHVS, CDR2 FNYEAQ. With 7 bases removed from V and 5 bases from J, the gap between germline ends came to 17 bases. CDR3 in amino acids: CASTLEALVTGELFF. The CDR3 DNA is TGTGCCAGCACCCTCGAGGCCTTAGTGACCGGGGAGCTGTTTTTT.

The rearrangement links TRBV2 to TRBJ2-3; the match to TRBD2 covers 14 bases. J was trimmed by 5 bases and V by 6 bases; bases with no gene match: 4. Germline lookup yields CDR1 SNHLY and CDR2 FYNNEI. The CDR3 sequence is 15 residues long. CDR3 protein: CASSAGTSGRDTQYF. The CDR3 nucleotides are TGTGCCAGCAGCGCCGGGACTAGCGGGAGAGATACGCAGTATTTT. The whole variable domain, filled in from reference TRBV2 and TRBJ2-3, reads EPEVTQTPSHQVTQMGQEVILRCVPISNHLYFYWYRQILGQKVEFLVSFYNNEISEKSEIFDDQFSVERPDGSNFTLKIRSTKLEDSAMYFCASSAGTSGRDTQYFGPGTRLTVL.

The chain is built from TRBV18 and TRBJ1-5; D perhaps matches TRBD1 (5 bases). In germline, CDR1 is KGHSH, CDR2 LQKENI. Trimming pared 4 bases from V and 2 bases from J, leaving 6 bases between. The CDR3 contains 13 residues. CDR3 DNA sequence: TGTGCCAGCTCACTACAGGGCAATCAGCCCCAGCATTTT. Its protein is CASSLQGNQPQHF.

V and J are TRBV5-4 and TRBJ2-7; D is perhaps TRBD1 (5 bases). From germline, CDR1 is SGHNT and CDR2 YYREEE (reference sequence). This CDR3 region has 14 residues. Trimming pared 2 bases from V and 2 bases from J, leaving 11 bases between. The CDR3 region has the DNA TGTGCCAGCAGCTTATCACAGGACCCCTACGAGCAGTACTTC. Its protein is CASSLSQDPYEQYF.

The chain carries TRBV6-5 and TRBJ1-5; unclear D gene. The CDR3 totals 15 residues. The V and J ends lost 5 bases and 1 base respectively, with 12 bases between them. The germline V gene encodes CDR1 MNHEY and CDR2 SVGAGI. DNA for the CDR3: TGTGCCAGCAGTGCGGGCTACGGCAGCAATCAGCCCCAGCATTTT. This sequence encodes CASSAGYGSNQPQHF.

The rearrangement links TRBV10-1 to TRBJ2-7; unclear D gene. This CDR3 region has 14 residues. The germline V gene encodes CDR1 WNHNN and CDR2 SYGVQD (reference sequence). Trimming left V 0 bases short and J 7 bases short, with 13 bases between. The CDR3 DNA follows: TGCGCCAGCAGTGAGTCTTCGAGGTACGGTGAGCAGTACTTC. This encodes CASSESSRYGEQYF.

The chain employs TRBV4-1 and TRBJ2-6; D perhaps matches TRBD2 (5 bases). V was pared by 0 bases and J by 2 bases, with 8 bases between. CDR1 is MGHRA, CDR2 YSYEKL, per germline. The CDR3 loop spans 16 amino acids. CDR3 DNA sequence: TGCGCCAGCAGCCAAGATACCGGGGCTGGGGCCAACGTCCTGACTTTC. It encodes CASSQDTGAGANVLTF.